This TCR beta chain was profiled in a study of T cells after yellow fever vaccination. Overall study findings and caveats: By day 5 rather than day 15, the secondary response had peaked, though it was weaker. Most clones from primary vaccination were detected again post-booster (96% CD4, around 88% CD8). Sorted repertoires could include abundant contaminating clonotypes from bulk cells.

CDR1 and CDR2 (germline): LGHNA, YSLEER. There are 15 residues in the CDR3. V was clipped by 1 base and J by 5 bases; unmatched bases: 4. There are many counts of this clonotype. What it binds is not known. TCR cDNA, made by 5'RACE template switching, carried an added universal primer site and UMIs. TCRdb used MiXCR to reprocess the 5' RACE reads, holding one entry per CDR3 protein. Among 200,000 to 300,000 distinct CDR3 sequences listed, about 3.5% were seen once. Material: PBMCs, obtained 15 days after the yellow fever booster vaccination. This chain joins TRBV4-3 and TRBJ2-3, with 9 bases that match TRBD1. The sequence derives from a man aged 18 to 35 who received the YFV17D yellow fever vaccine. The DNA for the CDR3 is TGCGCCAGCAGCCAAGTAGGGACAGGGCAAGATACGCAGTATTTT. This codes for CASSQVGTGQDTQYF.